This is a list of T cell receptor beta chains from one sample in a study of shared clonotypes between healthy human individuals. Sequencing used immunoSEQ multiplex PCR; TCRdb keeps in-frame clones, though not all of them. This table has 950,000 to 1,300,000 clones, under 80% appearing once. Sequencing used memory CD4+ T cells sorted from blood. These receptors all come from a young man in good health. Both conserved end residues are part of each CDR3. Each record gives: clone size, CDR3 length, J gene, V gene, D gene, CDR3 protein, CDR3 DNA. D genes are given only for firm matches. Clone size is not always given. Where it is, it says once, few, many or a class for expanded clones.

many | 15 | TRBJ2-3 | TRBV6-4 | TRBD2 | CASSDASGSTDTQYF | TGTGCCAGCAGTGACGCTAGCGGGAGCACAGATACGCAGTATTTT
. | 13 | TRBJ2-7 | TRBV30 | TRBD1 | CACPGQQMGEQYF | TGTGCCTGTCCGGGACAGCAAATGGGCGAGCAGTACTTC
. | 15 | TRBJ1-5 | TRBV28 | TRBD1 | CASSGGRGRNQPQHF | TGTGCCAGCAGTGGGGGCAGGGGGCGCAATCAGCCCCAGCATTTT
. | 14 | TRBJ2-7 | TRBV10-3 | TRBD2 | CAMTSGEPGHEQYF | TGTGCCATGACTAGCGGGGAGCCAGGTCACGAGCAGTACTTC
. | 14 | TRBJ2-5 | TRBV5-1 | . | CASSLVGGKETQYF | TGCGCCAGCAGCTTGGTTGGCGGGAAGGAGACCCAGTACTTC
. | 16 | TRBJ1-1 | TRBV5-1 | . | CASSQLAGTVNTEAFF | TGCGCCAGCAGCCAGCTTGCGGGTACGGTGAACACTGAAGCTTTCTTT
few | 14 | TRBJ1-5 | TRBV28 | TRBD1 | CASSVTGGAQPQHF | TGTGCCAGCAGTGTGACAGGGGGCGCGCAGCCCCAGCATTTT
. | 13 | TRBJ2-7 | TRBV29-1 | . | CSARDRVTREQYF | TGCAGCGCCCGGGACCGAGTCACGAGGGAGCAGTACTTC
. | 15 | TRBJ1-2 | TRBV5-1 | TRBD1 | CASSTDRSASYGYTF | TGCGCCAGCAGCACGGACAGGTCGGCGAGCTATGGCTACACCTTC
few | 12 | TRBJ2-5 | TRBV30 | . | CAWLTGTGTQYF | TGTGCCTGGCTTACAGGGACGGGGACCCAGTACTTC
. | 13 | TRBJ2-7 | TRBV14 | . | CASSHEAPYEQYF | TGTGCCAGCAGCCATGAGGCCCCCTACGAGCAGTACTTC
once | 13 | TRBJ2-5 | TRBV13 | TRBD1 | CASSRTGLETQYF | TGTGCCAGCAGCCGGACAGGGTTGGAGACCCAGTACTTC
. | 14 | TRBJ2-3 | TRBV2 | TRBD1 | CASSTQGAKDTQYF | TGTGCCAGCTCAACACAGGGGGCTAAGGATACGCAGTATTTT
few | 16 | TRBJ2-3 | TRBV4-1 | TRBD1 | CASSARTGARADTQYF | TGCGCCAGCAGCGCCCGGACAGGGGCTCGGGCAGATACGCAGTATTTT
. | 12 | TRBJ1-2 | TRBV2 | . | CASSAQGRGYTF | TGTGCCAGCAGTGCCCAGGGGCGGGGCTACACCTTC
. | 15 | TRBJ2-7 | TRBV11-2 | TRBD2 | CASRKPGLAKNEQYF | TGTGCCAGCAGAAAACCGGGACTAGCGAAAAACGAGCAGTACTTC
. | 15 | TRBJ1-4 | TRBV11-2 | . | CASSLGAQGREKLFF | TGTGCCAGCAGCTTAGGGGCCCAGGGTCGCGAAAAACTGTTTTTT
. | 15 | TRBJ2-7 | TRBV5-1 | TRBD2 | CASSSPGGTSSEQYF | TGCGCCAGCAGCTCCCCGGGGGGGACCTCCTCCGAGCAGTACTTC
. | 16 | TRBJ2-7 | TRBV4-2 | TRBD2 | CASSQVGGGASYEQYF | TGTGCCAGCAGCCAAGTCGGCGGGGGGGCCTCCTACGAGCAGTACTTC
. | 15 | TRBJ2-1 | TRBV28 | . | CASQGGASSYNEQFF | TGTGCCAGCCAGGGGGGTGCGAGCTCCTACAATGAGCAGTTCTTC
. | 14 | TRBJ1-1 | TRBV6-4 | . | CASSATSRGAEAFF | TGTGCCAGCAGTGCGACATCCCGCGGCGCTGAAGCTTTCTTT
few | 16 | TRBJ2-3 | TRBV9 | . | CASSGRGSQGTDTQYF | TGTGCCAGCAGCGGACGAGGCTCTCAGGGCACAGATACGCAGTATTTT
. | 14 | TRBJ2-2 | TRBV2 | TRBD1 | CASQAGQGTGELFF | TGTGCCAGCCAGGCGGGACAGGGCACCGGGGAGCTGTTTTTT
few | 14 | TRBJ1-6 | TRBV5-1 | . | CASSSRQQNSPLHF | TGCGCCAGCAGCTCTAGACAGCAAAATTCACCCCTCCACTTT
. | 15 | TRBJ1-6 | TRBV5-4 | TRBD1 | CASSPWTGANSPLHF | TGTGCCAGCAGCCCGTGGACAGGGGCGAATTCACCCCTCCACTTT
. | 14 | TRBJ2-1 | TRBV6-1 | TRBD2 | CASSEGSERGLAFF | TGTGCCAGCAGTGAAGGCTCGGAGCGGGGGCTTGCGTTCTTC
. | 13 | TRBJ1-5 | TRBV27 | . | CASALGVNQPQHF | TGTGCCAGCGCGTTAGGGGTTAATCAGCCCCAGCATTTT
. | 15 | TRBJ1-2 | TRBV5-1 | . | CASSVDWGNQNGYTF | TGCGCCAGCAGCGTGGATTGGGGGAATCAGAATGGCTACACCTTC
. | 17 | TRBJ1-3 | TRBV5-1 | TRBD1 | CASSSQGARQSGNTIYF | TGCGCCAGCAGCTCCCAGGGGGCGCGTCAATCTGGAAACACCATATATTTT